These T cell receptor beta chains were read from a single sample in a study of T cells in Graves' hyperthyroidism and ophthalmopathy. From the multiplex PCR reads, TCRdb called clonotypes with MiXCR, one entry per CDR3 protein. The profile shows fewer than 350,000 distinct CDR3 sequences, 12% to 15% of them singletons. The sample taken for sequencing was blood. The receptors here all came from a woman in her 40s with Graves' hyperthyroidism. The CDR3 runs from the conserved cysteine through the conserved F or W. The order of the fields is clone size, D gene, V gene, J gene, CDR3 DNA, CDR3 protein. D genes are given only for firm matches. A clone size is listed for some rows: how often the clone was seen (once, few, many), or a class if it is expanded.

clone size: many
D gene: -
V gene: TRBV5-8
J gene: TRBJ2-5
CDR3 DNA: TGTGCCAGCAGCTTGGCTGGTAGCCGAGAGACCCAGTACTTC
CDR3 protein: CASSLAGSRETQYF

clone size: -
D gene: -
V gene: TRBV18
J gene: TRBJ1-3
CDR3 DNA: TGTGCCAGCTCACAGTCACCCAGGGGATCTGGAAACACCATATATTTT
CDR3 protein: CASSQSPRGSGNTIYF

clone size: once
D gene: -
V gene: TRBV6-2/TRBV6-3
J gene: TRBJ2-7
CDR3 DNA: TGTGCCAGCAGTCGTTACCGGGCCCGGGCCTACGAGCAGTACTTC
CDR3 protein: CASSRYRARAYEQYF

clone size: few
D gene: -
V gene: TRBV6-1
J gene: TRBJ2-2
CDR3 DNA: TGTGCCAGCCGCGGCAACACCGGGGAGCTGTTTTTT
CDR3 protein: CASRGNTGELFF

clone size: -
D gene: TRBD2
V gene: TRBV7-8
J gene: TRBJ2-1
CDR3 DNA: TGTGCCAGCGCGTCGGGGGGTGAGCAGTTCTTC
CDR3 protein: CASASGGEQFF

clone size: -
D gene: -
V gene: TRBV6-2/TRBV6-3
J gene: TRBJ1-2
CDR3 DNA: TGTGCCAGCAGGCCGGGGGGCAGCTATGGCTACACCTTC
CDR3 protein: CASRPGGSYGYTF

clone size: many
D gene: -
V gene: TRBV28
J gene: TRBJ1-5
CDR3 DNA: TGTGCCAGCAGTCTTCAGCCGGGACGCCCAGGGTATGGCAATCAGCCCCAGCATTTT
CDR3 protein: CASSLQPGRPGYGNQPQHF

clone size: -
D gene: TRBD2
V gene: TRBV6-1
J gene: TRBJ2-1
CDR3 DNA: TGTGCCACCAGGACTAGGAGCTCCTACAATGAGCAGTTCTTC
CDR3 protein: CATRTRSSYNEQFF

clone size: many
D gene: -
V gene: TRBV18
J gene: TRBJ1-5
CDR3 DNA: TGTGCCAGCTCACCATCGGCAACTGATAGCAATCAGCCCCAGCATTTT
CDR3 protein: CASSPSATDSNQPQHF

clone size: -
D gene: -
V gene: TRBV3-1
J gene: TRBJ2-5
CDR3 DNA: TGTGCCAGCAGCCAAGCGGGGCAGGGGATTCAAGAGACCCAGTACTTC
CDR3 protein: CASSQAGQGIQETQYF

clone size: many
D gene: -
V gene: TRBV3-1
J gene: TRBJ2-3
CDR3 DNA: TGTGCCAGCAGCCAAACAGGGCAGGATACGCAGTATTTT
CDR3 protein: CASSQTGQDTQYF

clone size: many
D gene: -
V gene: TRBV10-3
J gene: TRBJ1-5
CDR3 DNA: TGTGCCATCAGTGCTGATGATAGCAATCAGCCCCAGCATTTT
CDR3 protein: CAISADDSNQPQHF

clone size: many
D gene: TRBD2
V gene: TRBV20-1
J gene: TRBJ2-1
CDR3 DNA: TGCAGTGCAAAGAAACTAGCGGGAGTAAAAAATGAGCAGTTCTTC
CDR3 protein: CSAKKLAGVKNEQFF

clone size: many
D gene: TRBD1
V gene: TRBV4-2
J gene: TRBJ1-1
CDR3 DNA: TGTGCCAGCAGCCACCAGGACAGGGAGGGGAGAGCTTTCTTT
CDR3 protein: CASSHQDREGRAFF

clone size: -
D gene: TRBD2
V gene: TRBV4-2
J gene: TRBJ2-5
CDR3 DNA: TGTGCCAGCAGCCGGGGGACTAGCCAAGAGACCCAGTACTTC
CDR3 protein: CASSRGTSQETQYF

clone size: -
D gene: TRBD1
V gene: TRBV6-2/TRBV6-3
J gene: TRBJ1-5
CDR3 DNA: TGTGCCAGCAGTCACCGGACAGGGGGCTTAGGCAATCAGCCCCAGCATTTT
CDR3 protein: CASSHRTGGLGNQPQHF

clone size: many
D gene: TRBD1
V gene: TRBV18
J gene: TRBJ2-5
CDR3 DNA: TGTGCCAGCTCACCGAACAGGGGGGAGACCCAGTACTTC
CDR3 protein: CASSPNRGETQYF

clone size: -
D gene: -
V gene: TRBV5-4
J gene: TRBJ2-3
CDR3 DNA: TGTGCCAGCAGCGAAATAGGTGGAGATACGCAGTATTTT
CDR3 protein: CASSEIGGDTQYF

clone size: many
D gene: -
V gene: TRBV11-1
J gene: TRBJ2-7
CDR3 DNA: TGTGCCAGCAGCCCCCTTAACCCTTCCTACGAGCAGTACTTC
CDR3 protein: CASSPLNPSYEQYF

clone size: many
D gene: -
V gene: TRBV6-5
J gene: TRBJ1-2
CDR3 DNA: TGTGCCAGCAGATGGGCCCTCGTGGAGGGCTCGTATGGCTACACCTTC
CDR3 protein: CASRWALVEGSYGYTF

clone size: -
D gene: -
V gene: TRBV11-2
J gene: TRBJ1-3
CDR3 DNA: TGTGCCAGCAGTAAAAGACAGGTTGGAAACACCATATATTTT
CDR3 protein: CASSKRQVGNTIYF

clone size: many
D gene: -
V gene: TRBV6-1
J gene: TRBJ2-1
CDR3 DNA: TGTGCCAGCGGGTGGGTCAACAGCAATGAGCAGTTCTTC
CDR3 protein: CASGWVNSNEQFF

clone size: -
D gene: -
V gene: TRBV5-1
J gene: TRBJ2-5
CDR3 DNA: TGCGCCAGCTCAGGGGAGGTGGAGACCCAGTACTTC
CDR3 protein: CASSGEVETQYF

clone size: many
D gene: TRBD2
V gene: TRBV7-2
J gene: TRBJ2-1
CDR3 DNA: TGTGCCAGCAGCTCCAGCGGGAGCCACAATGAGCAGTTCTTC
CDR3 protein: CASSSSGSHNEQFF

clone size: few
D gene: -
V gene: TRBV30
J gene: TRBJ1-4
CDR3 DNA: TGTGCCTGGAGGAGGGGGTACGAAAAACTGTTTTTT
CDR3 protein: CAWRRGYEKLFF

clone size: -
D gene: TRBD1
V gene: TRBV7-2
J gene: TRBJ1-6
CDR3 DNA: TGTGCCAGCAGCTTAGGACAGGGGCATTCACCCCTCCACTTT
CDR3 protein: CASSLGQGHSPLHF

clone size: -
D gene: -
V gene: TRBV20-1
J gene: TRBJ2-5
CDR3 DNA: TGCAGTGCTTCCGACTGGCCCAAAGAGACCCAGTACTTC
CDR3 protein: CSASDWPKETQYF

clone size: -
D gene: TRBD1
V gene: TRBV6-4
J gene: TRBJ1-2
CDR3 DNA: TGTGCCAGCAGCCCACGACAGGGTTCTGCCCTCTATGGCTACACCTTC
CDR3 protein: CASSPRQGSALYGYTF

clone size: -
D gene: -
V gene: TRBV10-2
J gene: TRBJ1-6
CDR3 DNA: TGCGCCAGCTATGCATGGGGGGCAAATTCACCCCTCCACTTT
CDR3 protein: CASYAWGANSPLHF

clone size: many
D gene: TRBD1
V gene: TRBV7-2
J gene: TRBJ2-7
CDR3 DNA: TGTGCCAGCAGCCCAACATCCGGGACAGCCAACTACGAGCAGTACTTC
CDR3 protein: CASSPTSGTANYEQYF

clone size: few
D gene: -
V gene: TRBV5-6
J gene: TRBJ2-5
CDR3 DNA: TGTGCCAGCAGCTTTAGGCCAAACCGGAGGTATCAGACCCAGTACTTC
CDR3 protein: CASSFRPNRRYQTQYF

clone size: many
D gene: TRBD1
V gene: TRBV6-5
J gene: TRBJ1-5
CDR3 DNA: TGTGCCAGCAGTTACTCGACAGGGAGTAATCAGCCCCAGCATTTT
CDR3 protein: CASSYSTGSNQPQHF

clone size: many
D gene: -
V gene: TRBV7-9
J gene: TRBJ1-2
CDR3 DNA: TGTGCCAGCATAGGCCATCGCATAGATTATGGCTACACCTTC
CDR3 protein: CASIGHRIDYGYTF

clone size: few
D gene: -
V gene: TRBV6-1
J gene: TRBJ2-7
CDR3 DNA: TGTGCCAGCAGGTTGGGAACCTACGAGCAGTACTTC
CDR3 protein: CASRLGTYEQYF

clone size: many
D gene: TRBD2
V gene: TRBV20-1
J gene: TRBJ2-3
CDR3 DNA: TGCAGTGCTCGGACTAGCGGCACAGATACGCAGTATTTT
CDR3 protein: CSARTSGTDTQYF

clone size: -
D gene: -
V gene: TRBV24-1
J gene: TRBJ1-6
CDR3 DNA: TGTGCCACCAGTGATTTCTATAATTCACCCCTCCACTTT
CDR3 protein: CATSDFYNSPLHF

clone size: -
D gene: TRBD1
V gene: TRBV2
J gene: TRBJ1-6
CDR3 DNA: TGTGCCAGCAGTCCGCGCTCCCCAGCGCGACAGGGAGGAGGATCACCCCTCCACTTT
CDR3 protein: CASSPRSPARQGGGSPLHF

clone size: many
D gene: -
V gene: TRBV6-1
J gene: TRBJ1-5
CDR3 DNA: TGTGCCAGCAGCCTGGACAGTCGGGGTCAGCCCCAGCATTTT
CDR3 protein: CASSLDSRGQPQHF

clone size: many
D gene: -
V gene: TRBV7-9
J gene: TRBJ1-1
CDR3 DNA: TGTGCCAGCAGCTTACACGGTAACACTGAAGCTTTCTTT
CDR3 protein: CASSLHGNTEAFF

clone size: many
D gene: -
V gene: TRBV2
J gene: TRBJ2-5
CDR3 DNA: TGTGCCAGCAGTTTGACGGGCAGGAAAGAGACCCAGTACTTC
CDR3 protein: CASSLTGRKETQYF

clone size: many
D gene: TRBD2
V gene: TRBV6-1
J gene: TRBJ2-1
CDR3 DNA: TGTGCCAGCACCCAAAATTTAGCGGGAGGGCCGGATGAGCAGTTCTTC
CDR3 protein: CASTQNLAGGPDEQFF

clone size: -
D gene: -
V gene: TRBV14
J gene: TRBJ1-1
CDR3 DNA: TGTGCCCTATCAATAGGGGGAAACACTGAAGCTTTCTTT
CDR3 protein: CALSIGGNTEAFF

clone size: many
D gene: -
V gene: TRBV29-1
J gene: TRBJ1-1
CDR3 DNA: TGCAGCGTTGAGGTGCTTGAGGCTTTCTTT
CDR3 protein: CSVEVLEAFF

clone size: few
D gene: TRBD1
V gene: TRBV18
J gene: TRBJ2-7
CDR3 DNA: TGTGCCAGCTCACCAGCTCGGGACAGCTACGAGCAGTACTTC
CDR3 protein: CASSPARDSYEQYF

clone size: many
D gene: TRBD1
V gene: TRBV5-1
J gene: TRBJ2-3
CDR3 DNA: TGCGCCAGCAGCGACAGGGTCGCAGATACGCAGTATTTT
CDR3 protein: CASSDRVADTQYF

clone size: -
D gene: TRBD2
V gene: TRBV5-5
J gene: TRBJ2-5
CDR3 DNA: TGTGCCAGCAGCAGGGGACTAGTTGGAGAGACCCAGTACTTC
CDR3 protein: CASSRGLVGETQYF

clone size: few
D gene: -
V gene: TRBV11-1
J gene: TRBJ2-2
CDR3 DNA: TGTGCCAGCAGCTTATGGGAGGGACAACCCTTGAACACCGGGGAGCTGTCTTTT
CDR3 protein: CASSLWEGQPLNTGELSF

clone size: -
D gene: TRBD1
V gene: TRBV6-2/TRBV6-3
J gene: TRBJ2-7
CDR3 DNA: TGTGCCAGCAGTAACCGATTCAGGGGGCGCTCCTACGAGCAGTACTTC
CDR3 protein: CASSNRFRGRSYEQYF

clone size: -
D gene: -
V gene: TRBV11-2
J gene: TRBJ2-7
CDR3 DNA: TGTGCCAGCAGCCTAGGGTACCAGCAGTACTTC
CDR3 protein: CASSLGYQQYF

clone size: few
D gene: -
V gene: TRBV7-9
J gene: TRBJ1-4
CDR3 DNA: TGTGCCAGCAGCTTAGGCCGGACAGCCGCGGGGCTTTTTAATGAAAAACTGTTTTTT
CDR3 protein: CASSLGRTAAGLFNEKLFF